A single sample gave rise to the 9 T cell receptor beta chains below, sequenced in a study of shared clonotypes between healthy human individuals. As defined, naive CD8 cells were CD45RO-negative and positively selected for CCR7, with terminally differentiated effector memory CD45RA+ cells excluded. This table comes from immunoSEQ multiplex PCR, and its TCRdb copy is limited to in-frame clones, with some not included. The table records some 1,900,000 clones, around 96% of them present only once. The source material was naive CD8+ T cells sorted from blood. Source of these receptors: a man younger than 35 in good health.

The V gene is TRBV4-3, the J gene TRBJ2-3, with D perhaps matching TRBD1 or TRBD2 (5 bases each). The V gene's germline CDR1 is LGHNA and CDR2 YSLEER. Trimming took off 0 bases at V and 4 bases at J, with 14 bases between the two ends. The CDR3 has 16 amino acids. CDR3 residues: CASSQDPSRGADTQYF. CDR3 DNA: TGCGCCAGCAGCCAAGACCCTAGTCGGGGCGCAGATACGCAGTATTTT.

This sequence joins TRBV9 and TRBJ2-5; the D call may be TRBD1 or TRBD2 (5 bases each). Germline CDR1 is SGDLS and CDR2 is YYNGEE. The CDR3 sequence is 15 residues long. Between the trimmed V and J ends, which lost 4 bases and 3 bases, there was a span of 16 bases. CDR3 loop: CASSSRMGVEETQYF. The CDR3 nucleotides read TGTGCCAGCAGCTCCCGAATGGGGGTGGAAGAGACCCAGTACTTC.

The genes are TRBV30 and TRBJ2-3; D perhaps matches TRBD1 (6 bases). Per the germline V gene, CDR1 is GTSNPN and CDR2 is SVGIG (reference sequence). V dropped 2 bases and J dropped 0 bases, with 12 bases sitting between them. This CDR3 is built from 15 residues. The DNA of the CDR3 is TGTGCCTGGAGTCGAACGACAGGTAGCACAGATACGCAGTATTTT. It encodes CAWSRTTGSTDTQYF.

The chain has TRBV29-1 and TRBJ1-2; D is unclear. Trimming took 0 bases from V and 5 from J, leaving 16 bases between them. CDR1 SQVTM and CDR2 ANQGSEA come from the germline V gene. The CDR3 has 15 residues. The CDR3 nucleotides are TGCAGCGTTGAAGAAGCGACTCAGCCCGAATATGGCTACACCTTC. It yields the protein CSVEEATQPEYGYTF.

The chain employs TRBV6-1 and TRBJ2-7, with a tentative D call TRBD1 (5 bases). The ends were cut back, 4 bases at V and 1 base at J, with 8 bases in the middle. CDR3 length equals 13 residues. Germline CDR1 and CDR2: MNHNS and SASEGT. CDR3 sequence: CASSADISYEQYF. CDR3 nucleotides: TGTGCCAGCAGTGCGGACATATCCTACGAGCAGTACTTC.

The chain employs TRBV11-2 and TRBJ2-7, with 14 nucleotides matching TRBD2. The CDR3 sequence is 15 residues long. With 5 bases clipped from V and 5 bases from J, the junction kept 5 bases outside the gene matches. From germline, CDR1 is SGHAT and CDR2 FQNNGV. The CDR3 nucleotides are TGTGCCAGCAGCGAGGGGACTAGCGGGAGAGACGAGCAGTACTTC. Its protein product is CASSEGTSGRDEQYF.

The chain employs TRBV7-9 and TRBJ1-1; no clear D. Germline CDR1 is SEHNR and CDR2 is FQNEAQ (reference sequence). The CDR3 sequence is 11 residues long. Trimming shortened V by 11 bases and J by 4 bases, and 11 bases separated the two germline ends. The CDR3 DNA is TGTGCCGGCGGTGAGGCCACTGAAGCTTTCTTT. Protein product: CAGGEATEAFF.

The chain links TRBV28 to TRBJ1-1; D perhaps matches TRBD1 (5 bases). This CDR3 is built from 15 residues. Germline V CDR1 and CDR2: MDHEN, SYDVKM. V was pared by 5 bases and J by 4 bases, with 17 bases between. CDR3 residues: CASSPTSPGPTEAFF. For the CDR3, the DNA is TGTGCCAGCAGTCCCACAAGTCCGGGGCCCACTGAAGCTTTCTTT.

The V and J genes are TRBV4-2 and TRBJ2-3, with 13 bases identical to TRBD2. CDR3 size: 16 residues. CDR1 and CDR2 from the germline V gene are LGHNA and YNFKEQ. Trimming at V came to 1 base and at J to 3 bases, leaving 1 base not matched to a gene. The CDR3 bases are TGTGCCAGCAGCCAAGGGACTAGCGGGGGAACAGATACGCAGTATTTT. It codes for CASSQGTSGGTDTQYF.